This TCR beta chain was obtained from a study of cytomegalovirus exposure and HLA in healthy donors. Clones were sequenced by immunoSEQ multiplex PCR, and TCRdb holds only the in-frame ones, with some missing. The table records some 64,000 clones, approximately 97% of them present only once. This clone occurred once. Germline V gene sequence: CDR1 MNHEY, CDR2 SMNVEV (reference sequence). The CDR3 has 14 residues. V lost 6 bases and J lost 8, with 19 bases in between. The chain combines TRBV27 with TRBJ1-2; possible D gene TRBD1, 6 bases. The clonotype comes from a woman aged 18 to 35 in good health and CMV-seropositive. Sequenced sample: PBMCs. CDR3 residues: CASRTQPRGGGYTF. CDR3 nucleotides: TGTGCCAGCAGGACCCAACCAAGGGGGGGAGGCTACACCTTC.